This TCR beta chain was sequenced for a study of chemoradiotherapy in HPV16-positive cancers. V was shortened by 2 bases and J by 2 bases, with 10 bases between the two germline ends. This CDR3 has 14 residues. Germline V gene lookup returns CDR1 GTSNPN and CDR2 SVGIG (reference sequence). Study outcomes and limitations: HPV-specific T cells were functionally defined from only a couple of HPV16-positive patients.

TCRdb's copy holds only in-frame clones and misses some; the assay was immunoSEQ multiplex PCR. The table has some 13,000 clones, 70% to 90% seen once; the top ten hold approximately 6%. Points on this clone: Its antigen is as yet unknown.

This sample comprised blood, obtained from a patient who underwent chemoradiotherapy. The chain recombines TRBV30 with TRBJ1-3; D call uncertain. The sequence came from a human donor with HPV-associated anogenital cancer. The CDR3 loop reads CAWSSGLTGNTIYF. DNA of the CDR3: TGTGCCTGGAGTTCCGGCCTGACTGGAAACACCATATATTTT.